The next 27 T cell receptor beta chains were all read from a single sample in a study of patients and donors after allogeneic stem cell transplantation. In TCRdb, the RT-PCR reads were re-called with MiXCR into one record per CDR3 protein. The top ten hold roughly 6% of the sample, which has about 960,000 distinct CDR3 sequences, roughly 17% seen once. Sequencing input: blood, either unsorted or a sorted T cell fraction (not recorded which). These receptors were taken from a human donor who was either an allogeneic HSCT recipient or a stem cell or donor lymphocyte infusion donor (not recorded which). It is not recorded whose cells these are; they may come from a transplant donor.

This clonotype has a handful of counts. The genes are TRBV12-3 or TRBV12-4 and TRBJ2-2; 8 bases line up with TRBD2. J was trimmed by 5 bases and V by 6 bases; bases with no gene match: 8. The CDR3 is 15 amino acids. The CDR3 DNA reads TGTGCCAGCAGGGGGGGACTAGGAAGGACCGGGGAGCTGTTTTTT. This gives the protein CASRGGLGRTGELFF.

This chain joins TRBV12-3 or TRBV12-4 and TRBJ1-2; D might be TRBD1 (5 bases). Trimming stripped 5 bases from V and 7 bases from J, with 11 bases between. The CDR3 sequence is 12 residues long. CDR3 nucleotides: TGTGCCAGCAGTCGACAGTATATTGGCTACACCTTC. Its protein product is CASSRQYIGYTF.

This chain connects TRBV6-2 or TRBV6-3 to TRBJ2-3; 9 nucleotides agree with TRBD2. The germline gives CDR1 MNHEY, CDR2 SVGEGT. V was clipped by 4 bases and J by 0 bases; unmatched bases: 17. This CDR3 has 20 residues. CDR3 sequence reads: CASSSSRSGGPLTSTDTQYF. CDR3 in DNA: TGTGCCAGCAGTTCCTCCCGAAGCGGGGGGCCCTTAACTAGCACAGATACGCAGTATTTT.

The genes are TRBV13 and TRBJ2-1; 7 positions match TRBD1. The CDR3 covers 16 residues. Germline CDR1 reads PRHDT; CDR2 reads FYEKMQ (reference sequence). After removal of 5 bases from V and 3 bases from J, the junction contained 10 bases not matched to a gene. CDR3 loop: CASSPPYGTVYNEQFF. The CDR3, as DNA: TGTGCCAGCAGCCCCCCTTACGGGACAGTCTACAATGAGCAGTTCTTC.

This chain links TRBV9 with TRBJ2-5; D uncertain. Per the germline V gene, CDR1 is SGDLS and CDR2 is YYNGEE. V was trimmed by 0 bases and J by 3 bases, leaving 15 bases between them. The CDR3 loop spans 16 amino acids. Here the CDR3 reads CASSVDLAAVKETQYF. In DNA, the CDR3 is TGTGCCAGCAGCGTAGATTTGGCCGCGGTTAAAGAGACCCAGTACTTC.

The genes are TRBV7-9 and TRBJ2-7; no definite D call. Germline V gives CDR1 SEHNR, CDR2 FQNEAQ (reference sequence). The V gene lost 4 bases and the J gene lost 4 bases, with 17 bases spanning the gap. The CDR3 is 15 residues long. CDR3 sequence (DNA): TGTGCCAGCAGCTCGACGCTGCAGACCGAGTACGAGCAGTACTTC. It translates to CASSSTLQTEYEQYF.

Concerning this clonotype: Sequence at one end of the junction differs from germline and may be a read error. The chain has TRBV6-1 and TRBJ2-7, with TRBD2 matching 11 bases. CDR1 is MNHNS, CDR2 SASEGT, per germline. The CDR3 runs to 17 residues. CDR3 DNA: TGTGCCAGCAGTGGATCGACTAGCGGGACTTTCCCCTACGAACAGTACTTC. Protein product: CASSGSTSGTFPYEQYF.

This clonotype was counted a few times. J is TRBJ2-6 and V is TRBV15; D is ambiguous. With 2 bases removed from V and 0 bases from J, the gap between germline ends came to 8 bases. The CDR3 sequence is 16 residues long. CDR1 LNHNV and CDR2 YYDKDF come from the germline V gene (reference sequence). This chain's CDR3 is CATSRLKHSGANVLTF. CDR3 in DNA: TGTGCCACCAGCAGACTTAAACACTCTGGGGCCAACGTCCTGACTTTC.

This clonotype has only a few counts. The chain has TRBV27 and TRBJ1-1; D possibly corresponds to TRBD1 (5 bases). Germline values: CDR1 MNHEY, CDR2 SMNVEV (reference sequence). The length of the CDR3 is 14 residues. V shed 5 bases and J shed 4 bases, with 14 bases lying between them. The DNA of the CDR3 is TGTGCCAGCAGTCTCAGGGTGGGGGGCACTGAAGCTTTCTTT. Translated: CASSLRVGGTEAFF.

The V and J genes are TRBV5-4 and TRBJ2-1; tentatively, D is TRBD1 or TRBD2 (7 bases each). The CDR3 spans 15 residues. Germline V gene sequence: CDR1 SGHNT, CDR2 YYREEE (reference sequence). V was cut by 4 bases and J by 5 bases, with 16 bases left in between. The CDR3 nucleotides are TGTGCCAGCAGCCTGCAGACAGGGAGGGACAATGAGCAGTTCTTC. It codes for CASSLQTGRDNEQFF.

V and J are TRBV6-2 or TRBV6-3 and TRBJ1-2; no definite D call. The CDR3 is made up of 16 amino acids. The germline V gene has CDR1 MNHEY and CDR2 SVGEGT. Trimming took off 7 bases at V and 4 bases at J, with 22 bases between the two ends. The CDR3 reads CASKDGDGGQSYGYTF. Here the CDR3 DNA reads TGTGCCAGCAAAGATGGTGACGGTGGGCAAAGCTATGGCTACACCTTC.

This clonotype has more than one count but fewer than ten. This chain links TRBV14 with TRBJ2-6; 8 bases are a match to TRBD1. The V segment lost 3 bases and the J segment 2 bases; nucleotides outside the gene matches: 3. CDR3 length: 16 amino acids. The germline CDR1 and CDR2 sequences are SGHDN and FVKESK. CDR3 in amino acids: CASSHLTGAGANVLTF. CDR3 nucleotides: TGTGCCAGCAGCCATCTGACAGGGGCTGGGGCCAACGTCCTGACTTTC.

The rearrangement uses TRBV7-9 and TRBJ2-7, with D hard to call. The CDR3 is 12 amino acids. Germline V gene data show CDR1 as SEHNR and CDR2 as FQNEAQ (reference sequence). The ends were cut back, 6 bases at V and 3 bases at J, with 9 bases in the middle. The CDR3 protein is CASRPLNYEQYF. CDR3 DNA: TGTGCCAGCAGGCCCTTGAACTACGAGCAGTACTTC.

The J gene is TRBJ2-7, the V gene TRBV7-2; tentatively, D is TRBD2 (6 bases). The CDR3 totals 14 residues. Germline V gene data show CDR1 as SGHTA and CDR2 as FQGNSA. V was pared by 5 bases and J by 6 bases, with 17 bases between. CDR3 bases: TGTGCCAGCAGCCTCCGGACTACTTCGTCCGAGCAGTACTTC. Translation gives CASSLRTTSSEQYF.

CDR3 protein: CASSSGVLNEQFF. The CDR3 DNA sequence: TGTGCCAGCAGTTCAGGCGTTCTCAATGAGCAGTTCTTC. The chain employs TRBV11-3 and TRBJ2-1; D gene unclear. This CDR3 region has 13 residues. The V gene's germline CDR1 is SGHNT and CDR2 YENEEA. V lost 6 bases to trimming and J lost 6 bases, with 12 bases between them.

This clonotype was found a few times. The rearrangement links TRBV7-9 to TRBJ2-7; D not resolved. This CDR3 has 15 residues. Per germline, CDR1 SEHNR and CDR2 FQNEAQ (reference sequence). Deletions cut 5 bases from V and 1 base from J, with 15 bases between. The CDR3: CASSPKRGSSYEQYF. The DNA for the CDR3 is TGTGCCAGCAGCCCCAAGCGTGGCTCTTCCTACGAGCAGTACTTC.

CDR3 bases: TGTGCCAGCAGTTTAGTCGCAACTAATGAAAAACTGTTTTTT. Its translation is CASSLVATNEKLFF. The gene calls are TRBV12-3 or TRBV12-4 and TRBJ1-4; D gene ambiguous. V was shortened by 1 base and J by 0 bases, with 3 bases between the two germline ends. The CDR3 runs 14 residues.

The chain uses TRBV20-1 and TRBJ2-1, with 9 bases lining up with TRBD1. With 1 base clipped from V and 9 bases from J, the junction kept 4 bases outside the gene matches. Per the germline V gene, CDR1 is DFQATT and CDR2 is SNEGSKA (reference sequence). CDR3 length: 13 residues. In DNA form, the CDR3 reads TGCAGTGCTAGAGTTGACAGGGGGACTGAGCAGTTCTTC. This gives the protein CSARVDRGTEQFF.

DNA for the CDR3: TGTGCCAGCAGGGCGGAGGGCTCGCAGTATTTT. This encodes CASRAEGSQYF. The rearrangement links TRBV12-3 or TRBV12-4 to TRBJ2-3; possible D gene TRBD2, 6 bases. Between the trimmed V and J ends, which lost 6 bases and 10 bases, there was a span of 11 bases. The CDR3 runs to 11 residues.

The genes are TRBV6-1 and TRBJ2-5, with TRBD2 matching over 8 bases. This CDR3 spans 15 amino acids. V dropped 11 bases and J dropped 1; count of bases not matched to a gene: 12. Germline CDR1 is MNHNS and CDR2 is SASEGT. CDR3 amino acids: CASRGVGRAQETQYF. CDR3 DNA: TGTGCCTCCCGGGGGGTCGGGAGGGCCCAAGAGACCCAGTACTTC.

This clonotype was detected a few times. V and J are TRBV7-8 and TRBJ2-7; D is undetermined. In germline, CDR1 is SGHVS, CDR2 FQNEAQ. The germline V and J ends were trimmed by 0 bases and 2 bases, with 17 bases remaining between them. The CDR3 is 17 amino acids. Here the CDR3 reads CASSLARKGTDTYEQYF. Written as DNA, the CDR3 is TGTGCCAGCAGCTTAGCGCGGAAGGGAACCGACACCTACGAGCAGTACTTC.

J is TRBJ2-5 and V is TRBV18; unclear D gene. CDR1 is KGHSH and CDR2 is LQKENI in the germline V gene. V shed 3 bases and J shed 5 bases, with 10 bases lying between them. CDR3 size: 13 residues. CDR3 bases: TGTGCCAGCTCACCCAACGAAGGGGAGACCCAGTACTTC. It yields the protein CASSPNEGETQYF.

This clonotype showed up just a few times. The gene calls are TRBV5-5 and TRBJ1-3; 8 bases match TRBD1. Germline V gene sequence: CDR1 SGHKS, CDR2 YYEKEE (reference sequence). The CDR3 has 15 amino acids. J gave up 6 bases and V 0 bases, and 5 bases lay outside the gene matches. DNA of the CDR3: TGTGCCAGCAGCTTGGTTATGGGACAGGAAAACACCATATATTTT. This sequence encodes CASSLVMGQENTIYF.

The rearrangement uses TRBV6-1 and TRBJ2-3, with 9 bases that match TRBD2. This CDR3 has 13 residues. J gave up 6 bases and V 7 bases, and 5 bases lay outside the gene matches. In germline, CDR1 is MNHNS, CDR2 SASEGT. The CDR3 region has the DNA TGTGCCAGCAATCGCGGGGGGGGGGATACGCAGTATTTT. This codes for CASNRGGGDTQYF.

The CDR3 is CAWSMRQGTEAFF. The CDR3 DNA reads as TGTGCCTGGTCTATGAGGCAAGGCACTGAAGCTTTCTTT. The J gene is TRBJ1-1, the V gene TRBV30; no clear D gene. CDR3 length: 13 residues. Trimming shortened V by 5 bases and J by 4 bases, and 14 bases separated the two germline ends. The V gene's germline CDR1 is GTSNPN and CDR2 SVGIG (reference sequence).

This rearrangement joins TRBV10-3 to TRBJ2-7; the match to TRBD2 covers 7 bases. With 2 bases clipped from V and 0 bases from J, the junction kept 7 bases outside the gene matches. Germline loops: CDR1 ENHRY, CDR2 SYGVKD. This CDR3 has 16 amino acids. CDR3 amino acids: CAISEVWTRSSYEQYF. The CDR3 DNA follows: TGTGCCATCAGTGAGGTCTGGACTAGGAGCTCCTACGAGCAGTACTTC.

This clonotype was seen more than once but under ten times. The chain has TRBV15 and TRBJ2-1, with D perhaps assigned TRBD1 or TRBD2 (6 bases each). The CDR3 covers 16 residues. V lost 1 base and J lost 0, with 10 bases in between. The germline V gene encodes CDR1 LNHNV and CDR2 YYDKDF (reference sequence). CDR3 protein: CATSRARGGSYNEQFF. Written as DNA, the CDR3 is TGTGCCACCAGCAGAGCCAGGGGAGGCTCCTACAATGAGCAGTTCTTC.